Sequencing of this T cell receptor (beta chain) was carried out in a study of OX40 agonist ivuxolimab in advanced cancers. The V gene lost 5 bases and the J gene lost 6 bases, with 14 bases spanning the gap. Per germline, CDR1 SGHNT and CDR2 YENEEA. The CDR3 covers 14 residues. Sequencing used immunoSEQ multiplex PCR; TCRdb keeps in-frame clones, though not all of them. The sample lists 70,000 or so clones; around 90% were seen once. This clone was counted a single time. The origin of this receptor is an adult with an advanced solid tumor such as melanoma, head and neck, liver or kidney cancer. The sample was CD4+ or CD8+ T cells sorted from blood, taken in a trial of the OX40 agonist ivuxolimab. The chain combines TRBV11-3 with TRBJ2-1; D gene uncertain. This CDR3 reads CASSPSRGSNEQFF. The CDR3 nucleotides are TGTGCCAGCAGCCCATCGCGCGGATCCAATGAGCAGTTCTTC.